The clone carrying this T cell receptor beta chain was counted between two and nine times. Its antigen is not known. The CDR3 length is 16 residues. CDR1 is DFQATT, CDR2 SNEGSKA, per germline (reference sequence). The V and J ends lost 2 bases and 0 bases, in that order; junction bases with no gene match: 6. Primers covering all TCR V genes were used in emulsion RT-PCR on CD8+ T cells. During the second nested PCR, blocking oligonucleotides suppressed genes that were not paired. Per emulsion RT-PCR mix: about 4,500-270,000 T cells plus C-region, Stepout, V-region primers. TCRdb reanalysed the emulsion pairing reads using MiXCR and keeps one entry per CDR3 protein. The repertoire holds about 40,000 distinct CDR3 sequences, with roughly 42% as singletons. The data were obtained in a study of T cell repertoires in breast cancer. Study-level findings and limits: Clone recovery by emulsion RT-PCR was skewed, so it was considered qualitative.

The sample consisted of CD8+ T cells. This clonotype was sampled from a pool of human donors with breast cancer or a healthy control (not recorded which). This chain uses TRBV20-1 with TRBJ2-3; TRBD1 aligns across 9 bases. This CDR3 is CSARPRDRASTDTQYF. CDR3 DNA sequence: TGCAGTGCTAGACCCCGGGACAGGGCTAGCACAGATACGCAGTATTTT.